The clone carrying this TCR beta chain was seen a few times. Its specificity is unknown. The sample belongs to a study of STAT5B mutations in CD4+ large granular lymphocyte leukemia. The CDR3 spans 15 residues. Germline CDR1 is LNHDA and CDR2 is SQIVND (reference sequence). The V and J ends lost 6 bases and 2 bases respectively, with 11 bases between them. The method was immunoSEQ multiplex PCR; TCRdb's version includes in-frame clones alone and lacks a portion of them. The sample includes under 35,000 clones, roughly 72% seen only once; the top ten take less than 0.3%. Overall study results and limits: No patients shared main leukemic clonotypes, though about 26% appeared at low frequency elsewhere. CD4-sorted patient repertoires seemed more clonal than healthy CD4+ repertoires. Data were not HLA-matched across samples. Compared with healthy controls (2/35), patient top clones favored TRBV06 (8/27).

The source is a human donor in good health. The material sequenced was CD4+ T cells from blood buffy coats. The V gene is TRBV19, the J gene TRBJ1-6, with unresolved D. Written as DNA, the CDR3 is TGTGCCAGTAGGGCAGGAGGTACCTATAATTCACCCCTCCACTTT. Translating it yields CASRAGGTYNSPLHF.